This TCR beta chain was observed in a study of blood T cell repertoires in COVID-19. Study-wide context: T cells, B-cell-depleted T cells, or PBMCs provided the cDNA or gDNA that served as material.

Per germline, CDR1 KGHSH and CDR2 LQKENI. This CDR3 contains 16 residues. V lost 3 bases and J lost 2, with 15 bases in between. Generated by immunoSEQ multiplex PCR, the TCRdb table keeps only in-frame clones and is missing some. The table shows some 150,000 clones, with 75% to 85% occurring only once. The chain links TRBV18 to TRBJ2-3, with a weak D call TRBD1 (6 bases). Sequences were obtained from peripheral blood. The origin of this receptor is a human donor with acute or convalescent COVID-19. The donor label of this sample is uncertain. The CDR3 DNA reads TGTGCCAGCTCACCTATCGACAGGTACATCACAGATACGCAGTATTTT. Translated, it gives CASSPIDRYITDTQYF.